Following are 17 T cell receptor beta chains from one sample sequenced in a study of immune heterogeneity within non-small cell lung tumors. Template came from bulk tumor genomic DNA, at 550 to 700 ng per sample. Several biopsies per primary tumor, spaced far apart, were taken during surgery. Untreated, newly diagnosed non-small cell lung cancer patients underwent curative surgery. In a multiplex PCR, 32 V and 13 J primers amplified TCR beta CDR3. TCRdb analysed the multiplex PCR reads with MiXCR anew, one entry per CDR3 protein. Altogether a few thousand distinct CDR3 sequences are present, around 30% being singletons, with the ten largest covering approximately 15%. The sample comprised lung tumor tissue. The receptors come from a man aged 55 to 70 with non-small cell lung cancer.

This clonotype is medium-sized by share. The CDR3 nucleotides are TGTGCCATCAGCCCAGGGGACCCCGCACGGGGCTACACCTTC. As protein: CAISPGDPARGYTF. The gene calls are TRBV10-3 and TRBJ1-2, with D perhaps matching TRBD1 (6 bases). CDR3 length equals 14 residues. V was cut by 6 bases and J by 8 bases, with 19 bases left in between. Germline lookup yields CDR1 ENHRY and CDR2 SYGVKD.

The chain couples TRBV13 to TRBJ1-2; TRBD1 aligns across 8 bases. V lost 5 bases and J lost 1; bases outside the gene matches: 6. The CDR3 totals 15 residues. Germline assignment: CDR1 PRHDT and CDR2 FYEKMQ (reference sequence). CDR3 nucleotide sequence: TGTGCCAGCAGCCCCGCAGGACAGGGTAACTATGGCTACACCTTC. Its translation is CASSPAGQGNYGYTF.

Relative to its sample, this clonotype is large. The chain combines TRBV30 with TRBJ2-1; perhaps TRBD2 as D (5 bases). V lost 4 bases to trimming and J lost 0 bases, with 13 bases between them. This CDR3 contains 15 residues. Germline-derived CDR1 and CDR2 are GTSNPN and SVGIG (reference sequence). CDR3 DNA sequence: TGTGCCTGGATGGGGTGGGAGCACTCCTACAATGAGCAGTTCTTC. Translated, it gives CAWMGWEHSYNEQFF.

This chain connects TRBV19 to TRBJ1-1, with unresolved D. The V and J ends lost 0 bases and 1 base respectively, with 3 bases between them. The CDR3 spans 13 residues. CDR1 is LNHDA, CDR2 SQIVND, per germline (reference sequence). CDR3 sequence: CASSIERNTEAFF. CDR3 coding DNA: TGTGCCAGTAGTATAGAAAGGAACACTGAAGCTTTCTTT.

This clonotype was seen a handful of times. This chain joins TRBV7-9 and TRBJ1-2; tentative D call: TRBD1 (6 bases). Germline CDR1 is SEHNR and CDR2 is FQNEAQ (reference sequence). V was trimmed by 5 bases and J by 6 bases, leaving 16 bases between them. CDR3 length: 14 residues. The CDR3 DNA reads as TGTGCCAGCAGCCTATCGCGCAGGGGAAATGGCTACACCTTC. Translating gives CASSLSRRGNGYTF. Filled out from reference TRBV7-9 and TRBJ1-2, the complete variable domain reads DTGVSQNPRHKITKRGQNVTFRCDPISEHNRLYWYRQTLGQGPEFLTYFQNEAQLEKSRLLSDRFSAERPKGSFSTLEIQRTEQGDSAMYLCASSLSRRGNGYTFGSGTRLTVV.

This clonotype is deemed medium-sized. This chain joins TRBV2 and TRBJ2-7; a possible D gene is TRBD1 (5 bases). With 7 bases removed from V and 2 bases from J, the gap between germline ends came to 9 bases. CDR1 is SNHLY and CDR2 is FYNNEI in the germline V gene. This CDR3 has 12 amino acids. The CDR3 region is CASTPGPYEQYF. CDR3 DNA sequence: TGTGCCAGCACCCCAGGGCCCTACGAGCAGTACTTC. Drawing the rest from reference TRBV2 and TRBJ2-7, the complete variable domain is EPEVTQTPSHQVTQMGQEVILRCVPISNHLYFYWYRQILGQKVEFLVSFYNNEISEKSEIFDDQFSVERPDGSNFTLKIRSTKLEDSAMYFCASTPGPYEQYFGPGTRLTVT.

This clonotype is medium-sized in the sample. The J gene is TRBJ2-7, the V gene TRBV2; D possibly corresponds to TRBD1 (6 bases). This CDR3 contains 14 residues. V was clipped by 6 bases and J by 6 bases, with 18 bases between them. CDR1 is SNHLY and CDR2 is FYNNEI in the germline V gene. The DNA for the CDR3 is TGTGCCAGCAGAGAGCAGGGGCCCAGTAGCGAGCAGTACTTC. This sequence encodes CASREQGPSSEQYF.

This clonotype rates as medium-sized. The rearrangement links TRBV20-1 to TRBJ1-4, with a possible D match to TRBD1 (5 bases). CDR1 is DFQATT, CDR2 SNEGSKA, per germline (reference sequence). The CDR3 extends over 13 amino acids. V was shortened by 4 bases and J by 5 bases, with 11 bases between the two germline ends. This CDR3 reads CSATTGRNEKLFF. CDR3 in DNA: TGCAGTGCTACCACAGGTCGGAATGAAAAACTGTTTTTT.

This clonotype rates as medium-sized (0.01 to 0.1%). The chain combines TRBV28 with TRBJ1-4; unclear D gene. The germline gives CDR1 MDHEN, CDR2 SYDVKM. Trimming left V 2 bases short and J 1 base short, with 11 bases between. The length of the CDR3 is 16 residues. The CDR3 spells CASSLPSDVTNEKLFF. CDR3 DNA: TGTGCCAGCAGTTTACCCAGTGACGTAACTAATGAAAAACTGTTTTTT.

By share, this clonotype counts as large (0.1 to 1%). In DNA form, the CDR3 reads TGTGCCAGCAGTGGACTGTTCTACAATGAGCAGTTCTTC. The encoded protein is CASSGLFYNEQFF. V is TRBV6-1 and J is TRBJ2-1; no reliable D call. With 4 bases removed from V and 3 bases from J, the gap between germline ends came to 7 bases. The CDR3 has 13 residues. Looked up from germline, CDR1 is MNHNS and CDR2 is SASEGT.

The chain couples TRBV19 to TRBJ1-2; D remains ambiguous. The germline CDR1 and CDR2 sequences are LNHDA and SQIVND (reference sequence). V gave up 1 base and J gave up 8 bases, with 14 bases separating them. The CDR3 loop spans 14 amino acids. CDR3 residues: CASSIGITEKGYTF. The DNA of the CDR3 is TGTGCCAGTAGTATAGGGATAACGGAAAAGGGCTACACCTTC.

Note on this clonotype: A much larger clone lies a single base off, so this may be a read error. The chain combines TRBV7-8 with TRBJ2-2; 8 nucleotides agree with TRBD1. This CDR3 has 16 amino acids. CDR1 and CDR2 (germline): SGHVS, FQNEAQ. CDR3 sequence: CARSSRTGRTTGELFF. In DNA form, the CDR3 reads TGTGCCAGAAGCTCCCGGACAGGGCGGACCACCGGGGAGCTGTTTTTT. Together with reference TRBV7-8 and TRBJ2-2, the CDR3 gives the full variable domain: GAGVSQSPRYKVAKRGQDVALRCDPISGHVSLFWYQQALGQGPEFLTYFQNEAQLDKSGLPSDRFFAERPEGSVSTLKIQRTQQEDSAVYLCARSSRTGRTTGELFFGEGSRLTVL.

By share, this clonotype counts as large. V and J are TRBV5-1 and TRBJ2-7, with TRBD1 matching 10 bases. There are 13 residues in the CDR3. V was clipped by 4 bases and J by 6 bases; unmatched bases: 4. The germline gives CDR1 SGHRS, CDR2 YFSETQ. CDR3 DNA: TGCGCCAGCAGCCCGACAGGGGGCGGCGAGCAGTACTTC. This codes for CASSPTGGGEQYF.

V and J are TRBV7-9 and TRBJ2-2, with 10 nucleotides matching TRBD1. In germline, CDR1 is SEHNR, CDR2 FQNEAQ (reference sequence). The CDR3 has 16 amino acids. With V trimmed by 1 base and J by 5 bases, 4 bases remained unmatched. The chain's CDR3 is CASSLGQGAGTGELFF. CDR3 bases: TGTGCCAGCAGCTTAGGACAGGGGGCAGGGACCGGGGAGCTGTTTTTT.

The chain couples TRBV12-3 or TRBV12-4 to TRBJ2-3; D is perhaps TRBD2 (6 bases). The ends were cut back, 8 bases at V and 0 bases at J, with 15 bases in the middle. The CDR3 totals 15 residues. CDR3 sequence reads: CASGPAGTSTDTQYF. CDR3 nucleotide sequence: TGTGCCAGCGGGCCTGCGGGGACTAGCACAGATACGCAGTATTTT.

Regarding this clonotype: A much larger clonotype is one base distant, so this may be a read error. This chain uses TRBV28 with TRBJ2-5, with 10 bases matching TRBD1. This CDR3 is built from 17 residues. With 2 bases clipped from V and 5 bases from J, the junction kept 11 bases outside the gene matches. Germline CDR1 is MDHEN and CDR2 is SYDVKM. The CDR3, as DNA: TGTGCCAGCAGTTTAGTCCCCTGGGACAGGGGAGGGGAGACCCAGTACTTC. This encodes CASSLVPWDRGGETQYF.

By share of the sample, this clonotype is large. This chain uses TRBV24-1 with TRBJ2-2; D may be TRBD1 (6 bases). Germline V CDR1 and CDR2: KGHDR, SFDVKD. The CDR3 runs 14 residues. Deletions cut 7 bases from V and 0 bases from J, with 8 bases between. The CDR3 here is CATRGTPNTGELFF. The CDR3, as DNA: TGTGCCACCAGGGGGACACCGAACACCGGGGAGCTGTTTTTT.